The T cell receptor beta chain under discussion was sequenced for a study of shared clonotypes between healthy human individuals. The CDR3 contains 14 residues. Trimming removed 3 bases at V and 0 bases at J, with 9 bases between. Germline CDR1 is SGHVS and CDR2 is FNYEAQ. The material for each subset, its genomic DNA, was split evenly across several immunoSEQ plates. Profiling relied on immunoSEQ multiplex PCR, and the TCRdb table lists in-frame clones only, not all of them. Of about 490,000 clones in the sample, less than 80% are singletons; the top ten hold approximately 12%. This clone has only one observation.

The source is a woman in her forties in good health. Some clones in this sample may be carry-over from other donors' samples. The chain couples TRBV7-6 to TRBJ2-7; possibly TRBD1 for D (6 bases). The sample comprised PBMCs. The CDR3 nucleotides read TGTGCCAGCAGCTTTGGACAGAGCTCCTACGAGCAGTACTTC. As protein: CASSFGQSSYEQYF.